This T cell receptor (beta chain) was recovered during a study of cytomegalovirus exposure and HLA in healthy donors listed by TCRdb under 2017. Looking at the study overall: An earlier analysis of 587 of the donors reported about 300 Gb of sequence data and 117 million unique TCR beta sequences obtained from roughly 180 million T cells. An early release covering about 600 HLA-typed donors comprised approximately 300 gigabases of sequencing data and 85 million to 100 million unique TCR sequences. Of the 300 to 500 genotyped donors, 65% to 90% were placed in the genetic ancestry cluster associated with self-reported Caucasian donors. The study aimed to test whether cataloging public T cell receptors could reveal signatures of past pathogen exposure. The study profiled the T cell repertoires of 550 to 700 subjects by immunosequencing and related them to cytomegalovirus serostatus. Besides the first cohort of roughly 700 subjects, a separate validation cohort made up of around 120 different subjects was used. The study combined high-throughput TCR immunosequencing, statistical association of individual TCRs with disease status, and machine learning to predict cytomegalovirus infection status. A later analysis re-examined previously published TCR beta repertoires from about 670 donors and added high-resolution HLA genotyping to investigate patterns of TCR occurrence. Rather than using new phenotypic data, the later analysis identified candidate immune exposures from TCR beta sequences and from how often those sequences occurred across donors. To decide whether each TCR beta V gene segment behaved as functional or pseudogenic, an earlier analysis of some 580 of the donors relied on high-throughput TCR beta sequencing. Donor age, sex, ethnicity and CMV serostatus were compiled together with the repertoire data. A later genetic analysis took genome-wide SNP genotypes for about 55% of the roughly 700 donors and used that subset as a discovery cohort. All discovery cohort repertoires had been generated using a single sequencing platform. Class I and class II HLA loci were covered by the typing at four-digit resolution. Typing coverage differed by locus: A, B, C, DRB1 and DQB1 were typed in roughly 620-640 donors, DQA1 in approximately 520, DPA1 in over 600, and DPB1 in approximately 450. Because of strong linkage in the cohort, five DR-DQ haplotypes were treated as single units for association and clustering. Among under 450 genotyped donors of the cohort, an average of approximately 240,000 unique TCR beta nucleotide sequences were sequenced per donor, around 20% of them non-productive.

Looking up the germline V gene yields CDR1 SGHRS and CDR2 YFSETQ. Inclusive of the bounding cysteine and phenylalanine, the CDR3 is 15 residues long. CDR3 DNA only is kept here, 45 bases in frame from base 1. The germline V end is reduced by 0 bases and the J end by 7 bases; junction bases left unmatched: 5. What the research found in general, with its limitations: Across donors, most TCR sequences were observed very rarely, whereas some public TCRs were present in many individuals. The classifier was reported to diagnose cytomegalovirus status with high specificity and sensitivity in both the original and validation cohorts. V-gene and J-gene trimming of TCR beta chains was associated with a missense DCLRE1C variant in a later genetic analysis, and the association was replicated in an independent cohort. This cohort had only TCR beta chains sequenced, and the lack of alpha or paired-chain data limited which features could be detected. Because HLA typing was missing for some donors at each locus, association tests included only the typed subset. According to a later analysis, most CMV-associated TCR beta chains appeared to be HLA-restricted, and the HLA associations seemed to be driven largely by CMV exposure. Linkage disequilibrium might explain the correlated functional status among segregating V segments, but an unknown experimental factor could not be excluded. In an earlier analysis of 587 of the donors, most TCR beta V segments appeared in productive rearrangements about 87% or about 30% of the time, broadly matching IMGT annotations. A later genetic analysis reported fewer N-insertions in productive TCRs among donors in an Asian-associated ancestry cluster than the approximately 700-donor mean. At a false discovery rate of 0.05, a later analysis linked around 17,000 TCR beta sequences to specific HLA alleles. Strong co-occurrence of HLA alleles, especially DR and DQ, made assigning TCR associations to individual alleles difficult. It was suggested by the authors that the approach could potentially be generalized to other disease states and immunological phenotypes. The presence/absence analyses assumed that sequencing depth was roughly uniform across donors, and that assumption may not be true. A further reported finding was that TCR beta sequences accurately predicted the HLA-A and HLA-B alleles for most subjects in the first cohort. Fewer than 20 rarely observed V segments, including chromosome 9 orphons, were excluded from the earlier analysis of several hundred of the donors because counts were too low. A cluster of highly shared sequence variants was judged likely to be a technical artifact of the sequencing pipeline. In vitro tests confirmed that a few of the cytomegalovirus-associated TCR beta chains recognize cytomegalovirus antigens. According to a later analysis, parvovirus B19, influenza, CMV and Epstein-Barr virus appeared linked to several top co-occurrence clusters. Some IMGT-functional V segments, including TRBV6-2 and TRBV6-3, could not be distinguished by the 87-base-pair reads and were therefore excluded. The study gave a list of some 150 TCR beta chains associated with cytomegalovirus. A later analysis found that TCR association rates varied across HLA loci, with DRB1 alleles showing the most associated TCRs and HLA-C alleles the fewest. CMV serostatus was the only immune exposure information available for the cohort. In a later analysis, HLA-associated TCR beta chains showed more clonal expansion and lower generation probabilities than non-associated chains that were equally common.

The cohort consisted of approximately 670 healthy bone marrow donors. Cohort members were all nominally healthy when sampled, although unrecorded immune exposures were likely present. The donor was CMV seropositive and was included in the group of 250 to 300 seropositive cohort members. Every donor gave a peripheral blood sample, and the peripheral blood mononuclear cells from that sample were used for TCR beta sequencing. The Qiagen DNeasy Blood Extraction Kit was used to extract genomic DNA from the blood cell samples. Remarks on this clone: The specificity of this receptor is unknown. It has no much larger one-base neighbor in the sample; base qualities were not kept.

Libraries were built with the immunoSEQ multiplex PCR assay. For the multiplex PCR, a mixture combining 60 forward primers for TCR Vbeta segments and 13 reverse primers for TCR Jbeta segments was used. The CDR3 region of rearranged TCR beta genes was amplified from genomic DNA by a multiplex PCR assay. The Illumina HiSeq System was used to sequence the amplified TCR beta libraries as 87-base-pair reads. The original pipeline was this. Across the roughly 670 repertoires, a later analysis counted about 81 million unique TCR beta chains, roughly 11 million of which were shared by at least two donors. To remove PCR and sequencing errors, raw reads were error-corrected and collapsed into unique sequences using a nearest-neighbor algorithm that merged closely related sequences. V, D and J gene segments were assigned by aligning CDR3 sequences to IMGT reference sequences. For a sequence to be retained, at least a six-nucleotide match to both a V gene segment and a J gene segment was required. Rearrangements were classified as productive when the CDR3 lacked stop codons and remained in frame with V and J, and all other rearrangements were classified as non-productive. CDR3 was defined by IMGT convention, running from the second conserved V-encoded cysteine to the conserved J-encoded phenylalanine. The earlier analysis of 500 to 750 of the donors excluded any sequence lacking an unambiguous match to a single V gene segment. An earlier analysis of 450 to 650 of the donors called V segments functional above 56.7% productive rearrangements and segregating when the between-donor standard deviation exceeded 5%. To diagnose cytomegalovirus status from the catalog of TCR beta chain sequences, a statistical classification framework was built. A later analysis assigned V and J genes by comparing TCR nucleotide sequences with IMGT/GENE-DB human TR gene sequences. A later analysis assigned CDR3 sequences and most-parsimonious VDJ recombination scenarios with the TCRdist pipeline. A later analysis defined each TCR beta chain by its CDR3 amino acid sequence plus V-gene family, and excluded reads lacking a unique V-gene family. In a later analysis, fewer than 650 highly shared, low-generation-probability nucleotide sequences were removed to address suspected cross-contamination and a sequencing artifact. In a later analysis, a clonal expansion index for each public chain was calculated from normalized within-repertoire ranks of inferred template counts. A later analysis computed generation probabilities with a VDJ recombination model fitted to out-of-frame rearrangements, and checked the results against IGoR. Hypergeometric tests were used in a later analysis to score TCR-TCR, TCR-HLA and TCR-CMV co-occurrence, with a repertoire-size bias correction applied to the TCR pairs. To estimate false discovery rates, a later analysis permuted the HLA or CMV assignments 20 times. A later analysis grouped co-occurring TCRs with DBSCAN, adding TCRdist sequence similarity when clustering within HLA-allele-positive subsets. Co-occurrence clustering excluded repertoires with fewer than 30,000 or more than 120,000 public chains, plus five with anomalous nucleotide sharing. What TCRdb holds here is the immuneACCESS table cut down to in-frame rearrangements. Part of the clones is not present; checked against another copy, under half of the missing clones reflect an unresolved V gene, and the others are unexplained. Clone size and the V and J calls come from that table; the DNA yielded D and trimming. This sample lists 190,000 or so clones; around four fifths were detected once. The ten largest clones represent 6.5% of the sample.

The receptor was derived from a woman aged 50 to 60 in good health and CMV-seropositive. In this chain, TRBV5-1 is recombined with TRBJ2-3; 10 junctional bases match TRBD1. The source material was PBMCs. This receptor carries the CDR3 CASSLEGDRGHTQYF. The bases read TGCGCCAGCAGCTTGGAAGGGGACAGGGGACATACGCAGTATTTT.